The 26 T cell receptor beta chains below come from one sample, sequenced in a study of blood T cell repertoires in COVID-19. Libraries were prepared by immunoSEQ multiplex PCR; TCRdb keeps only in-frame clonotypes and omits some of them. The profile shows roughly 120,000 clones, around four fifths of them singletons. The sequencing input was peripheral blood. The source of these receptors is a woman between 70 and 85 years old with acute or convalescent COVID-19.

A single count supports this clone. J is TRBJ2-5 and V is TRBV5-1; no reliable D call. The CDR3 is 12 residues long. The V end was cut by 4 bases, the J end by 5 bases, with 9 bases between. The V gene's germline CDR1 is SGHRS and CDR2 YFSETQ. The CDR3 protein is CASSPQFETQYF. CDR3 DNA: TGCGCCAGCAGCCCACAATTCGAGACCCAGTACTTC.

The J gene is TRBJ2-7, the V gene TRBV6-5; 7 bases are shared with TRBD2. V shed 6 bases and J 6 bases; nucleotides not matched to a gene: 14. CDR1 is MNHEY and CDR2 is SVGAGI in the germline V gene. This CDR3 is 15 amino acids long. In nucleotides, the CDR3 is TGTGCCAGCAGCGGGGCGCTCGGGGGACTACCCGAGCAGTACTTC. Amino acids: CASSGALGGLPEQYF.

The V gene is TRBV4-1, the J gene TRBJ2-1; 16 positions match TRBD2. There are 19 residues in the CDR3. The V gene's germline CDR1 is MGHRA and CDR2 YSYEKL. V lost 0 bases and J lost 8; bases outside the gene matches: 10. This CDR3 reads CASSQESAGTSGRVDEQFF. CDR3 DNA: TGCGCCAGCAGCCAAGAATCTGCAGGGACTAGCGGGAGGGTGGATGAGCAGTTCTTC.

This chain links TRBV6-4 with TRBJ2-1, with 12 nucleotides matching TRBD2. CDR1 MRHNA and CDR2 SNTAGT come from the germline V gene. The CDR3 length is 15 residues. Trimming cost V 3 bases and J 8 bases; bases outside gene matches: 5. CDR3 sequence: CASSETSGSLDEQFF. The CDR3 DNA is TGTGCCAGCAGTGAGACTAGCGGGAGTTTAGATGAGCAGTTCTTC.

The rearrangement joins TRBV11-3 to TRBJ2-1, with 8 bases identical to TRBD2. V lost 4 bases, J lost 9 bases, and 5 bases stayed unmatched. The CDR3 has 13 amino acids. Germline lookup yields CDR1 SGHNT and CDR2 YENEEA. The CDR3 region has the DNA TGTGCCAGCAGCTCTTTAGCGGGAACTGAGCAGTTCTTC. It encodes CASSSLAGTEQFF.

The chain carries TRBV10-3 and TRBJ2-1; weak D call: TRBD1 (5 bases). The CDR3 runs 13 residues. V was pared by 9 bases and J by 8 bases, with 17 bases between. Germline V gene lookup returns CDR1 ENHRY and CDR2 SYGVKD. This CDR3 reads CAIEKTLRDEQFF. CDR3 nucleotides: TGTGCCATAGAAAAGACCCTCAGGGATGAGCAGTTCTTC.

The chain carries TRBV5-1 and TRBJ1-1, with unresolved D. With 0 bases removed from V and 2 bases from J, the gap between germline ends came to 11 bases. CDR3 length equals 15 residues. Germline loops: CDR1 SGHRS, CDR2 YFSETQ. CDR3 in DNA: TGCGCCAGCAGCTTGGACATAAGTCGTAACACTGAAGCTTTCTTT. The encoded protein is CASSLDISRNTEAFF.

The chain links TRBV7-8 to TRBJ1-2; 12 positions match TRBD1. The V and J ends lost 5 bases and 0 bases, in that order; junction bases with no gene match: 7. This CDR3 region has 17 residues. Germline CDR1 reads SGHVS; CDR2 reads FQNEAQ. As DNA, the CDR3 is TGTGCCAGCAGCACCGGGACAGGGGGCAGGACTAACTATGGCTACACCTTC. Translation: CASSTGTGGRTNYGYTF.

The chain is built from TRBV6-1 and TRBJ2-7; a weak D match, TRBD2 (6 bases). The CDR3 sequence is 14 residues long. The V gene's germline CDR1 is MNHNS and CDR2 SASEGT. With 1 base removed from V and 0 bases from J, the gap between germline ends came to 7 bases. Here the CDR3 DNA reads TGTGCCAGCAGTGAAGACGGGAGCTCCTACGAGCAGTACTTC. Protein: CASSEDGSSYEQYF.

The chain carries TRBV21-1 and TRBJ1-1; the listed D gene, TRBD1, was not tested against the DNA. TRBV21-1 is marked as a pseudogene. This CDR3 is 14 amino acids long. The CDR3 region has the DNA TGTGCCAGCAGCCCTGCCGGGACACAGGGTGAAGCTTTCTTT. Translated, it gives CASSPAGTQGEAFF.

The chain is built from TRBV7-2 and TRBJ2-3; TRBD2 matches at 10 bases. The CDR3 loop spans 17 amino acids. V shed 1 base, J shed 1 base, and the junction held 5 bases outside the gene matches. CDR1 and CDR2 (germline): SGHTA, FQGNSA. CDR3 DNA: TGTGCCAGCAGCTTAGGAGCGGGAGGGTTTGGCACAGATACGCAGTATTTT. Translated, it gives CASSLGAGGFGTDTQYF.

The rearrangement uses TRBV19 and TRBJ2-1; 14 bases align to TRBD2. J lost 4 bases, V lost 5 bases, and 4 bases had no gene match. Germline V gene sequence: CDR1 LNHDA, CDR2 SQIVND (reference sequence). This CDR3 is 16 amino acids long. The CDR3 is CASSPTSGGAYNEQFF. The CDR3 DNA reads TGTGCCAGTAGTCCGACTAGCGGGGGGGCTTACAATGAGCAGTTCTTC.

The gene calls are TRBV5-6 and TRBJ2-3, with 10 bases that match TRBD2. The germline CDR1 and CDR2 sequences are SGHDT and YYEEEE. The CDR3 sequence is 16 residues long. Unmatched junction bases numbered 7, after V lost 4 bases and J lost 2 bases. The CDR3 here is CASSGGSGRATDTQYF. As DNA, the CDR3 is TGTGCCAGCAGCGGAGGGAGCGGGAGGGCCACAGATACGCAGTATTTT.

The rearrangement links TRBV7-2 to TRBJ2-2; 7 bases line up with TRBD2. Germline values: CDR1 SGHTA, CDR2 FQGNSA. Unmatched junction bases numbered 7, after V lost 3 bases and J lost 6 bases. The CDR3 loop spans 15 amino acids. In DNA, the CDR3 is TGTGCCAGCAGCTTGGGGGGAGGGAGCGCCGGGGAGCTGTTTTTT. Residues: CASSLGGGSAGELFF.

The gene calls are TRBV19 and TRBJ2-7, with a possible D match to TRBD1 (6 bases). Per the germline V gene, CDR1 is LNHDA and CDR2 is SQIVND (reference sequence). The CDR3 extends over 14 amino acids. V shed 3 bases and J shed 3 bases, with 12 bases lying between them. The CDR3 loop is CASSIGQSIYEQYF. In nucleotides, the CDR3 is TGTGCCAGTAGTATTGGACAGTCGATCTACGAGCAGTACTTC.

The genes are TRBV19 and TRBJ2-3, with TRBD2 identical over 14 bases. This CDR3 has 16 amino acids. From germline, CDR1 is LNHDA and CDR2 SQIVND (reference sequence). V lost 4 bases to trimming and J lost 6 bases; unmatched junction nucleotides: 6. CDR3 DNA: TGTGCCAGTAGTAAGGGGACTAGCGGGAGTGGGGATACGCAGTATTTT. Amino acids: CASSKGTSGSGDTQYF.

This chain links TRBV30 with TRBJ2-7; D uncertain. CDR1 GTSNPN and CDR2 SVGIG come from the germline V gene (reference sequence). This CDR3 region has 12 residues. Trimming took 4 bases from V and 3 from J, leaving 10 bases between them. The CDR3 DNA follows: TGTGCCTGGACAGCGCTGATCTACGAGCAGTACTTC. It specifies CAWTALIYEQYF.

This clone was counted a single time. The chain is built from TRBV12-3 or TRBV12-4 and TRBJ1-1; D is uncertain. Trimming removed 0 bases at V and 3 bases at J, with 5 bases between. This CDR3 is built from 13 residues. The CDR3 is CASSLASDTEAFF. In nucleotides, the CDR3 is TGTGCCAGCAGTTTAGCTTCGGACACTGAAGCTTTCTTT.

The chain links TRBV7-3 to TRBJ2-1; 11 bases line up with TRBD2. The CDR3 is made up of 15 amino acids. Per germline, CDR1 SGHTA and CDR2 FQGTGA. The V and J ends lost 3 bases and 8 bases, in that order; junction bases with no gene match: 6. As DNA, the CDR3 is TGTGCCAGCAGCTTTAGCGGGAGGGCCGTCGATGAGCAGTTCTTC. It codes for CASSFSGRAVDEQFF.

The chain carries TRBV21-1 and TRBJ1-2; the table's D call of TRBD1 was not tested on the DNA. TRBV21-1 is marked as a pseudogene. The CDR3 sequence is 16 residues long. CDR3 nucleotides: TGTGCCAGCTATCCTCCAGGGGCGTCTCCCTTGGATGGCTACACCTTC. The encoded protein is CASYPPGASPLDGYTF.

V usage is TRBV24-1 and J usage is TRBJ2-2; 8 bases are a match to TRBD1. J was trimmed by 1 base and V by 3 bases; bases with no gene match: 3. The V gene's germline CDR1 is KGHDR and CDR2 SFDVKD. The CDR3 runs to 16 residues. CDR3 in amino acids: CATSDPGTGNTGELFF. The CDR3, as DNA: TGTGCCACCAGTGATCCTGGGACAGGGAACACCGGGGAGCTGTTTTTT.

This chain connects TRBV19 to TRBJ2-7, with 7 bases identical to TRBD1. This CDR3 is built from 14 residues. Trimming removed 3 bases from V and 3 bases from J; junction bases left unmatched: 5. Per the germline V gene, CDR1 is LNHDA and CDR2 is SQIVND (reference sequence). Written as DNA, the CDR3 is TGTGCCAGTAGTATCTCCCGGGACAGCTACGAGCAGTACTTC. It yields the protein CASSISRDSYEQYF. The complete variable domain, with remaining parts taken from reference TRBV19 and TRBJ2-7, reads DGGITQSPKYLFRKEGQNVTLSCEQNLNHDAMYWYRQDPGQGLRLIYYSQIVNDFQKGDIAEGYSVSREKKESFPLTVTSAQKNPTAFYLCASSISRDSYEQYFGPGTRLTVT.

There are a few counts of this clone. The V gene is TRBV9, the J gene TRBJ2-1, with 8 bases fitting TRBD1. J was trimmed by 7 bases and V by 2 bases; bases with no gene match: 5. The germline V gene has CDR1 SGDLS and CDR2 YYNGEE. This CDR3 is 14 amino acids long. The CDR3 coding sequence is TGTGCCAGCAGCGTGGGGACAGGCGGGAATGAGCAGTTCTTC. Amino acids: CASSVGTGGNEQFF.

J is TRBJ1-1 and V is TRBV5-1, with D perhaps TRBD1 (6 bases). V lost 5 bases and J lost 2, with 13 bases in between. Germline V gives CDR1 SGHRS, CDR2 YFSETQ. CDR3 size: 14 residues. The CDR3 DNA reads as TGCGCCAGCAGTTCCGGGACACTCAACACTGAAGCTTTCTTT. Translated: CASSSGTLNTEAFF.

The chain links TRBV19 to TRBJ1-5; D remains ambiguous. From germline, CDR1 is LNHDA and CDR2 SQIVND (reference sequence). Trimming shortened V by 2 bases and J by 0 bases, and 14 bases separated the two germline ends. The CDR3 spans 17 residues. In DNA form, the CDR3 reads TGTGCCAGTAGTATACGCAGGCGTGGCTATAGCAATCAGCCCCAGCATTTT. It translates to CASSIRRRGYSNQPQHF.

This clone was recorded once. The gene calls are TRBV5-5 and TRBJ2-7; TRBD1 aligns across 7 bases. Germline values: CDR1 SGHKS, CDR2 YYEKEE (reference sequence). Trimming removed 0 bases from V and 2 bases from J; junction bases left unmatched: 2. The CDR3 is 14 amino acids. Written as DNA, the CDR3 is TGTGCCAGCAGCTTGGGGACAGGAACCTACGAGCAGTACTTC. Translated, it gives CASSLGTGTYEQYF.